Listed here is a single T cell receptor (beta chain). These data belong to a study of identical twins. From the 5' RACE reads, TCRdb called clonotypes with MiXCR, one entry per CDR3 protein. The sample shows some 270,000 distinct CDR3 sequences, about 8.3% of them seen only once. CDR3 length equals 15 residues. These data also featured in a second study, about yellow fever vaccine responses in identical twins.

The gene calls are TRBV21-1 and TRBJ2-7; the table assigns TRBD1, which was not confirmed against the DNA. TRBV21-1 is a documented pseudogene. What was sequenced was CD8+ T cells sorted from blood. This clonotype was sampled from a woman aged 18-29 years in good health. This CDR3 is CASSPSDRVEYEQYF. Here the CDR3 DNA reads TGTGCCAGCAGCCCCTCGGACAGGGTCGAATACGAGCAGTACTTC.